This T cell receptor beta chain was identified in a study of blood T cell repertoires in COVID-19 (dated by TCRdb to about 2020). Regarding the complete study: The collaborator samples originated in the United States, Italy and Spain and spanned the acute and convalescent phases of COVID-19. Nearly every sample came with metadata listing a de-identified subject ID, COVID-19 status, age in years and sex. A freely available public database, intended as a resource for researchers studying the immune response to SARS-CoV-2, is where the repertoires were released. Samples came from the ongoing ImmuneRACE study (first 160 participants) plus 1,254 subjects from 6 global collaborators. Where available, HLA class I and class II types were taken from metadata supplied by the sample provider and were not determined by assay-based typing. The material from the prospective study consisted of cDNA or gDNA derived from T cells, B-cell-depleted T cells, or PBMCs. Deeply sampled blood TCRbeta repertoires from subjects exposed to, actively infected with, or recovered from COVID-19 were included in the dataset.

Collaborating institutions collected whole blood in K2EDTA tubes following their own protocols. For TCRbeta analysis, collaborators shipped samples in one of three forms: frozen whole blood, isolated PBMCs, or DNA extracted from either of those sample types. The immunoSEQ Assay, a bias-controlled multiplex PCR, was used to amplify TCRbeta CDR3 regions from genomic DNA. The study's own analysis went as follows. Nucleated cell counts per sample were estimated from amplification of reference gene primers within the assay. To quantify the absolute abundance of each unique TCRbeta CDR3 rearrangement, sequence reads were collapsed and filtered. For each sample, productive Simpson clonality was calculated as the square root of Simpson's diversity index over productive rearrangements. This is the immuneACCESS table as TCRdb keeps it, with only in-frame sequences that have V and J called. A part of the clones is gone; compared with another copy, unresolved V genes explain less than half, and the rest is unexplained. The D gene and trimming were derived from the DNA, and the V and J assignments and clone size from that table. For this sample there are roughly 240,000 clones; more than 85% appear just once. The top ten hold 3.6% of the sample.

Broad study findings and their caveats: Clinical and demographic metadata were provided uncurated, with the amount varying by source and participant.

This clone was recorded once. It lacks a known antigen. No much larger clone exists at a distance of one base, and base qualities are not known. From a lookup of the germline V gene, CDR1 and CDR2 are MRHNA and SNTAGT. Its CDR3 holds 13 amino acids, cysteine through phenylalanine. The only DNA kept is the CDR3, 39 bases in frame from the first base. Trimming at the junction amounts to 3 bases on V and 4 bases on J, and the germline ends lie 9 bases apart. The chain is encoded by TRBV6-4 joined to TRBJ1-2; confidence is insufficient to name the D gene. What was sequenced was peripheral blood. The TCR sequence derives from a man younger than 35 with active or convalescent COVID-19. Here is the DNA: TGTGCCAGCAGTGAAAGCGGGTCCTATGGCTACACCTTC. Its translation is CASSESGSYGYTF.